A single sample is the source of the 25 T cell receptor beta chains below, sequenced in a study of blood T cells in healthy people across ages. Alongside a J-beta primer mix, a sample-barcoded 5' primer served in a second PCR lasting about 7 to 11 cycles. TCRdb itself ran the 5' RACE reads through MiXCR, one entry per CDR3 protein. Of hundreds of thousands of distinct CDR3 sequences in the sample, about 43% were seen once. Sequenced: blood. The origin of the receptors is a man of 80 years or more in good health.

The chain recombines TRBV27 with TRBJ1-6; D call uncertain. This CDR3 is 15 amino acids long. Germline loops: CDR1 MNHEY, CDR2 SMNVEV (reference sequence). V was trimmed by 2 bases and J by 4 bases, leaving 9 bases between them. The CDR3 loop reads CASSLIPRYNSPLHF. The DNA for the CDR3 is TGTGCCAGCAGTTTAATTCCCAGATATAATTCACCCCTCCACTTT.

This rearrangement joins TRBV6-6 to TRBJ2-5; TRBD1 might be the D (5 bases). The CDR3 is 15 amino acids. Germline V gene data show CDR1 as MNHNY and CDR2 as SVGAGI (reference sequence). Trimming pared 2 bases from V and 2 bases from J, leaving 12 bases between. DNA for the CDR3: TGTGCCAGCAGTTACAGGCAGGGTAGACAAGAGACCCAGTACTTC. Residues: CASSYRQGRQETQYF.

The CDR3 sequence is CASSLNSGTGIRDTQYF. The CDR3, as DNA: TGCGCCAGCAGCTTAAACTCCGGGACAGGGATCAGGGATACGCAGTATTTT. The V call is TRBV5-1, the J call TRBJ2-3; 9 bases line up with TRBD1. This CDR3 has 17 residues. Germline CDR1 is SGHRS and CDR2 is YFSETQ. V trimming: 2 bases; J trimming: 6 bases; junction bases outside the gene matches: 13.

V is TRBV20-1 and J is TRBJ2-7; D is possibly TRBD1 (5 bases). The CDR3 is 12 amino acids. Per germline, CDR1 DFQATT and CDR2 SNEGSKA (reference sequence). V was cut by 3 bases and J by 5 bases, with 11 bases left in between. CDR3 nucleotides: TGCAGTGCTAGCCCCAGGGCCAACGAGCAGTACTTC. Protein: CSASPRANEQYF.

The chain uses TRBV28 and TRBJ1-2; 8 bases line up with TRBD1. This CDR3 has 15 amino acids. CDR1 and CDR2 from the germline V gene are MDHEN and SYDVKM. Trimming at V came to 2 bases and at J to 4 bases, leaving 6 bases not matched to a gene. The CDR3 sequence is CASSLPGTGGYGYTF. The CDR3 nucleotides are TGTGCCAGCAGTTTACCCGGGACAGGAGGCTATGGCTACACCTTC.

This chain connects TRBV6-1 to TRBJ2-1, with D possibly TRBD2 on 6 matching bases. Trimming removed 8 bases from V and 0 bases from J, with 17 bases in between. Germline CDR1 and CDR2: MNHNS and SASEGT. This CDR3 has 16 amino acids. Here the CDR3 DNA reads TGTGCCAGCCCCTCACCTAGCGCCAGCTCCTACAATGAGCAGTTCTTC. It specifies CASPSPSASSYNEQFF.

This clonotype was observed a few times. The chain uses TRBV29-1 and TRBJ2-1; 12 bases map to TRBD2. V lost 5 bases, J lost 7 bases, and 6 bases stayed unmatched. The CDR3 is made up of 14 amino acids. The germline gives CDR1 SQVTM, CDR2 ANQGSEA. CDR3 region: CSVNLAGGWNEQFF. CDR3 nucleotide sequence: TGCAGCGTTAATCTAGCGGGAGGGTGGAATGAGCAGTTCTTC.

This clonotype showed up many times. The chain joins TRBV5-1 to TRBJ2-3; D might be TRBD2 (5 bases). This CDR3 has 15 amino acids. Trimming cost V 5 bases and J 0 bases, with 13 bases left between them. Germline CDR1 reads SGHRS; CDR2 reads YFSETQ. The CDR3 nucleotides read TGCGCCAGCAGAGTCAGCGGAACTAGCACAGATACGCAGTATTTT. This translates into CASRVSGTSTDTQYF.

On this clonotype: A read error may be the cause here, since a much bigger clone is one base away. The J gene is TRBJ2-1, the V gene TRBV20-1, with D tentatively TRBD2 (5 bases). The CDR3 extends over 13 amino acids. Germline CDR1 is DFQATT and CDR2 is SNEGSKA (reference sequence). Between the trimmed V and J ends, which lost 7 bases and 7 bases, there was a span of 17 bases. CDR3 sequence (DNA): TGCAGTGGCAATTGGGCTAGCATAAATGAGCAGTTCTTC. This translates into CSGNWASINEQFF.

The V call is TRBV28, the J call TRBJ2-3; maybe TRBD1 (6 bases). Trimming pared 7 bases from V and 0 bases from J, leaving 17 bases between. The CDR3 loop spans 16 amino acids. From germline, CDR1 is MDHEN and CDR2 SYDVKM. CDR3 sequence reads: CASTFGGPQSTDTQYF. The DNA of the CDR3 is TGTGCCAGCACCTTTGGGGGCCCCCAAAGCACAGATACGCAGTATTTT. Drawing the rest from reference TRBV28 and TRBJ2-3, the complete variable domain is DVKVTQSSRYLVKRTGEKVFLECVQDMDHENMFWYRQDPGLGLRLIYFSYDVKMKEKGDIPEGYSVSREKKERFSLILESASTNQTSMYLCASTFGGPQSTDTQYFGPGTRLTVL.

The table lists this clonotype with a count of one. A much bigger clone sits one base away, suggesting this may be a read error. V gene TRBV12-3 or TRBV12-4 combines with J gene TRBJ2-7; either TRBD1 or TRBD2 may supply D (5 bases each). V was pared by 2 bases and J by 7 bases, with 15 bases between. The CDR3 totals 14 residues. The DNA for the CDR3 is TGTGCCAGCAGTTTACGGGCAGGGCGGGTGGAGCAGTACTTC. It translates to CASSLRAGRVEQYF.

The chain uses TRBV12-3 or TRBV12-4 and TRBJ2-7; no reliable D call. V was trimmed by 2 bases and J by 5 bases, leaving 19 bases between them. The CDR3 length is 16 residues. CDR3 residues: CASSLYQPQSKNEQYF. CDR3 DNA sequence: TGTGCCAGCAGTTTATATCAACCCCAGTCTAAGAACGAGCAGTACTTC.

The chain recombines TRBV20-1 with TRBJ2-7; TRBD2 matches at 9 bases. This CDR3 contains 15 residues. Germline-derived CDR1 and CDR2 are DFQATT and SNEGSKA (reference sequence). V trimming: 3 bases; J trimming: 0 bases; junction bases outside the gene matches: 6. The CDR3 nucleotides read TGCAGTGCTAGTGGGCGGGAGGGCCTCTCCTACGAGCAGTACTTC. This sequence encodes CSASGREGLSYEQYF.

This clonotype was recorded a few times. The genes are TRBV3-1 and TRBJ2-3; 8 nucleotides agree with TRBD1. Germline trimming cut 2 bases from V and 11 bases from J; bases unmatched to any gene: 15. This CDR3 contains 16 residues. Germline CDR1 LGHDT, CDR2 YNNKEL (reference sequence). The CDR3 DNA is TGTGCCAGCAGCCAACTGAGGACGAGGAACACAGGGGGGCAGTATTTT. Encoded protein: CASSQLRTRNTGGQYF.

The rearrangement joins TRBV7-2 to TRBJ1-4, with 8 positions matching TRBD1. CDR3 length: 15 residues. The V gene's germline CDR1 is SGHTA and CDR2 FQGNSA. Germline trimming cut 3 bases from V and 5 bases from J; bases unmatched to any gene: 5. For the CDR3, the DNA is TGTGCCAGCAGCTTGGCCGGGACAGGAAATGAAAAACTGTTTTTT. Translation: CASSLAGTGNEKLFF.

The sample holds many counts of this clonotype. The rearrangement uses TRBV6-1 and TRBJ2-7; D is ambiguous. Germline CDR1 MNHNS, CDR2 SASEGT. V was pared by 1 base and J by 9 bases, with 13 bases between. The CDR3 contains 13 residues. The CDR3 region is CASSEGGSFGQYF. CDR3 DNA sequence: TGTGCCAGCAGTGAAGGGGGATCCTTTGGGCAGTACTTC.

V gene TRBV2 combines with J gene TRBJ1-5; D is perhaps TRBD1 (5 bases). V was pared by 7 bases and J by 5 bases, with 9 bases between. This CDR3 is 12 amino acids long. Germline loops: CDR1 SNHLY, CDR2 FYNNEI. The CDR3 spells CASKGIDQPQHF. In DNA form, the CDR3 reads TGTGCCAGCAAGGGGATAGATCAGCCCCAGCATTTT.

This clonotype was recorded only once. This chain connects TRBV4-3 to TRBJ1-1; 9 bases agree with TRBD1. This CDR3 is built from 16 residues. Germline assignment: CDR1 LGHNA and CDR2 YSLEER. J gave up 2 bases and V 3 bases, and 7 bases lay outside the gene matches. CDR3 amino acids: CASSHLGTGSNTEAFF. The CDR3 nucleotides read TGCGCCAGCAGCCACCTGGGGACAGGGTCAAACACTGAAGCTTTCTTT.

The J gene is TRBJ1-1, the V gene TRBV7-2, with D perhaps TRBD1 (5 bases). Germline V CDR1 and CDR2: SGHTA, FQGNSA. The V and J ends lost 5 bases and 5 bases respectively, with 27 bases between them. The CDR3 runs 18 residues. Here the CDR3 reads CASSPGPIEQARSTEAFF. CDR3 nucleotide sequence: TGTGCCAGCAGCCCAGGCCCTATCGAACAGGCGAGAAGTACTGAAGCTTTCTTT.

The chain uses TRBV11-3 and TRBJ2-5; 8 bases align to TRBD2. V shed 5 bases, J shed 5 bases, and the junction held 7 bases outside the gene matches. The CDR3 has 14 amino acids. Germline V lookup: CDR1 SGHNT, CDR2 YENEEA. The DNA of the CDR3 is TGTGCCAGCAGCCCCGGGGGGGCTGAGGAGACCCAGTACTTC. Translated, it gives CASSPGGAEETQYF.

This clonotype was recorded at least ten times. The gene calls are TRBV28 and TRBJ2-7; maybe TRBD1 (6 bases). V lost 8 bases and J lost 0, with 11 bases in between. The CDR3 is made up of 13 amino acids. Per germline, CDR1 MDHEN and CDR2 SYDVKM. The DNA for the CDR3 is TGTGCCAGCGGCCGGACAGTCTCCTACGAGCAGTACTTC. Encoded protein: CASGRTVSYEQYF.

Worth noting for this clonotype: One junction end disagrees with the germline gene, perhaps due to a read error. This sequence joins TRBV7-6 and TRBJ2-1; D ambiguous. Germline V gene lookup returns CDR1 SGHVS and CDR2 FNYEAQ. This CDR3 contains 11 residues. In DNA form, the CDR3 reads TGTGCCAGCGGCTTGGCCAATGAGCAGTTCTTC. Its protein is CASGLANEQFF.

CDR3 sequence: CASSVRQGGGYTF. In DNA form, the CDR3 reads TGTGCCAGCAGCGTTCGACAGGGGGGCGGCTACACCTTC. The V call is TRBV9, the J call TRBJ1-2, with 9 positions matching TRBD1. Germline V gives CDR1 SGDLS, CDR2 YYNGEE. The V and J ends lost 2 bases and 8 bases, in that order; junction bases with no gene match: 4. The CDR3 spans 13 residues.

In this sample, this clonotype turned up a few times. This sequence joins TRBV7-2 and TRBJ2-7; D ambiguous. The CDR3 length is 13 residues. Germline V gene sequence: CDR1 SGHTA, CDR2 FQGNSA. V was trimmed by 2 bases and J by 7 bases, leaving 12 bases between them. The CDR3 sequence is CASSLTPIEEQYF. The CDR3 DNA sequence: TGTGCCAGCAGCTTAACCCCAATTGAAGAGCAGTACTTC.

The chain uses TRBV6-2 or TRBV6-3 and TRBJ2-1; 9 bases agree with TRBD2. The CDR3 has 16 residues. After removal of 2 bases from V and 7 bases from J, the junction contained 9 bases not matched to a gene. Germline-derived CDR1 and CDR2 are MNHEY and SVGEGT. CDR3 in amino acids: CASSYQSGGFKNEQFF. The CDR3 nucleotides are TGTGCCAGCAGTTACCAAAGCGGGGGGTTCAAGAATGAGCAGTTCTTC.